This entry features one T cell receptor (beta chain) sequence. Its cognate antigen is unknown. Sequencing was performed with immunoSEQ multiplex PCR; in TCRdb, only in-frame clones are kept and a portion is missing. The table has approximately 100,000 clones, roughly 89% seen once; the top ten hold roughly 0.61%. The CDR3 totals 17 residues. CDR1 and CDR2 (germline): SGHAT, FQNNGV. The V gene end was trimmed by 1 base and the J gene end by 2 bases; junction bases not matched to a gene: 5. Time point defined: baseline, week 1 (first vaccination visit). Treatment defined: pre-vaccination baseline after standard-of-care therapy. The sample belongs to a study of a mutant IDH1 vaccine in newly diagnosed glioma. General study findings and limits: Changes in the top peripheral T cell clonotypes seemingly had no bearing on pseudoprogression.

Specimen: PBMCs, collected from a glioma patient treated with radiotherapy, temozolomide or both. This chain links TRBV11-2 with TRBJ2-6, with 7 bases that match TRBD1. The clonotype comes from a woman in her forties or fifties with glioma. CDR3 DNA: TGTGCCAGCAGCTTAGGTCCCAGGGGGACTGGGGCCAACGTCCTGACTTTC. The encoded protein is CASSLGPRGTGANVLTF.